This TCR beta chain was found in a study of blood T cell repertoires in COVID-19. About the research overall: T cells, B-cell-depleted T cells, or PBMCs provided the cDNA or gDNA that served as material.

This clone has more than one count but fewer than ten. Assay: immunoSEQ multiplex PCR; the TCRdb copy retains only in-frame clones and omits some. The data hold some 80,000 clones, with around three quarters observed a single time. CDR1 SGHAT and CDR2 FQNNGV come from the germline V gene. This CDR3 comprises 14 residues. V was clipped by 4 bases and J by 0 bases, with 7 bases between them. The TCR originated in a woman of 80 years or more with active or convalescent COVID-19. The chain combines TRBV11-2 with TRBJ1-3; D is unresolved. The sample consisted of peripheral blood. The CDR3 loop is CASSSSRSGNTIYF. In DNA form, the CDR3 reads TGTGCCAGCAGCTCCTCCCGCTCTGGAAACACCATATATTTT.